What follows is one T cell receptor (beta chain) and its context. Its antigen is not identified. This entry is derived from a study of PD-1 blockade in classical Hodgkin lymphoma. Study-wide results and caveats: Underlying causes for the observed repertoire differences were not defined, possibly disease activity or prior therapy.

Sequencing was performed with immunoSEQ multiplex PCR; in TCRdb, only in-frame clones are kept and a portion is missing. The profile shows tens of thousands of clones, 80% to 95% of them singletons. This CDR3 has 17 residues. V lost 5 bases, J lost 6 bases, and 15 bases stayed unmatched. CDR1 LNHDA and CDR2 SQIVND come from the germline V gene (reference sequence). Autologous stem cell transplantation was followed by relapse in every patient, and brentuximab vedotin exposure varied. Using magnetic negative selection, the CD4+ T cells were separated out of thawed PBMCs. The receptor's source is a human donor with classical Hodgkin lymphoma. Sample: CD4+ T cells from blood, taken at baseline. The chain carries TRBV19 and TRBJ2-2; 7 bases agree with TRBD1. This CDR3 is CASSAPTGALMAGELFF. The CDR3 coding sequence is TGTGCCAGTAGTGCCCCAACAGGGGCCTTAATGGCCGGGGAGCTGTTTTTT.